Following are 4 T cell receptor beta chains from one sample sequenced in a study of OX40 agonist ivuxolimab in advanced cancers. TCRdb keeps only in-frame clones here, not all; method: immunoSEQ multiplex PCR. Of about 52,000 clones in the sample, 80% to 95% are singletons; the top ten hold almost 25%. This specimen consisted of CD4+ or CD8+ T cells sorted from blood, obtained in a trial of the OX40 agonist ivuxolimab. The receptor source for this set is an adult with an advanced solid tumor such as melanoma, head and neck, liver or kidney cancer.

The chain carries TRBV7-2 and TRBJ2-2, with D perhaps matching TRBD2 (6 bases). Trimming pared 10 bases from V and 7 bases from J, leaving 19 bases between. CDR1 is SGHTA, CDR2 FQGNSA, per germline. The CDR3 has 14 residues. CDR3 sequence: CAINGPSEYGELFF. CDR3 sequence (DNA): TGTGCCATCAACGGCCCTAGCGAGTACGGGGAGCTGTTTTTT.

The chain is built from TRBV4-1 and TRBJ2-7; D gene unclear. The CDR3 extends over 13 amino acids. Trimming left V 5 bases short and J 3 bases short, with 11 bases between. Germline V gene lookup returns CDR1 MGHRA and CDR2 YSYEKL. The CDR3 protein is CASSFRTSYEQYF. In DNA, the CDR3 is TGCGCCAGCAGCTTCCGGACGAGCTACGAGCAGTACTTC.

The chain uses TRBV2 and TRBJ2-7; D uncertain. Germline lookup yields CDR1 SNHLY and CDR2 FYNNEI. This CDR3 has 14 amino acids. V was pared by 10 bases and J by 2 bases, with 18 bases between. The CDR3 protein is CATLTLPRPYEQYF. The CDR3, as DNA: TGTGCCACCTTAACTCTTCCTAGGCCCTACGAGCAGTACTTC.

The gene calls are TRBV19 and TRBJ1-5; no reliable D call. This CDR3 region has 15 residues. CDR1 is LNHDA and CDR2 is SQIVND in the germline V gene (reference sequence). Trimming removed 8 bases at V and 6 bases at J, with 20 bases between. CDR3 sequence (DNA): TGTGCCAGTCGGGCTGGGCCGTGGGGAGGTCAGCCCCAGCATTTT. Protein product: CASRAGPWGGQPQHF.